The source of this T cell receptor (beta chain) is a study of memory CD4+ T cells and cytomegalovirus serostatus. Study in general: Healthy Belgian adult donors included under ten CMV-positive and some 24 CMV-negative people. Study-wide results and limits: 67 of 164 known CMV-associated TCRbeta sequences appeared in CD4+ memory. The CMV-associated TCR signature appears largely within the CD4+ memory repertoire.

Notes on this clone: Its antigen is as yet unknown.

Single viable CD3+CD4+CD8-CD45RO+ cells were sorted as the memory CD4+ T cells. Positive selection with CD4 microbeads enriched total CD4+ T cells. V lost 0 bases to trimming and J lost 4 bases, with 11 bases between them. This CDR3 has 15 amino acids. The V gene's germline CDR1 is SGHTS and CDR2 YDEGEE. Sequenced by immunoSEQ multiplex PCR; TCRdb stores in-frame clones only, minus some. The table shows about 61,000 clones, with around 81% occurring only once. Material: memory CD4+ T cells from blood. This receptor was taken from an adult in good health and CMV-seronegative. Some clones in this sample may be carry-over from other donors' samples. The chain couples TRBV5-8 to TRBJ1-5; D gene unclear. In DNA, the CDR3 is TGTGCCAGCAGCTTGGAAGTAGGAGGGAATCAGCCCCAGCATTTT. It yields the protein CASSLEVGGNQPQHF.